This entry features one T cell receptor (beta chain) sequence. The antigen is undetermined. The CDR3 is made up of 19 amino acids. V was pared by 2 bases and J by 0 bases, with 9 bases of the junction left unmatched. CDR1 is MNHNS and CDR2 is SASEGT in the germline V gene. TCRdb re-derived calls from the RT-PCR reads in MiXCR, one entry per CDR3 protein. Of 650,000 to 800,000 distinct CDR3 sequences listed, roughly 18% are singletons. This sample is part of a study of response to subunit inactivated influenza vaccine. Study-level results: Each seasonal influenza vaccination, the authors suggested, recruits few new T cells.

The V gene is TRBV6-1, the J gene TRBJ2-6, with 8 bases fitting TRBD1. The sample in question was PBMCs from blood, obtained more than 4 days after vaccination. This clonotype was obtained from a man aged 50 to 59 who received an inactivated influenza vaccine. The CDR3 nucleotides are TGTGCCAGCAGTGAAAGGCCCGGGACAGGAATCTCTGGGGCCAACGTCCTGACTTTC. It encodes CASSERPGTGISGANVLTF.